This T cell receptor beta chain was sequenced during a study of blood T cell repertoires in COVID-19. Two negative PCRs, clearance, or symptom resolution were required of recovered Cohort 3 donors. The CDR3 is 17 residues long. Deletions cut 5 bases from V and 1 base from J, with 19 bases between. From germline, CDR1 is MDHEN and CDR2 SYDVKM. The table came from immunoSEQ multiplex PCR; TCRdb's copy has only in-frame clones and leaves some out. The data hold 150,000 to 200,000 clones, with more than 80% observed a single time. Sequenced material: PBMCs or T cells enriched from blood (not recorded which). The chain carries TRBV28 and TRBJ2-3, with a tentative D call TRBD2 (5 bases). This TCR was sampled from a man aged 35 to 55 who had recovered from COVID-19. CDR3 region: CASSLATGVGGTDTQYF. CDR3 DNA sequence: TGTGCCAGCAGTCTGGCGACCGGGGTCGGGGGCACAGATACGCAGTATTTT.